These 29 T cell receptor beta chains originate from one sample sequenced in a study of cytomegalovirus exposure and HLA in healthy donors (dated by TCRdb to 2015 to 2018). To prepare the library, the immunoSEQ multiplex PCR assay was applied. The multiplex PCR relied on a mix of 60 forward primers for TCR Vbeta segments and 13 reverse primers for TCR Jbeta segments. TCRdb provides this immuneACCESS table in a form limited to in-frame rearrangements. Some clones are lacking; in checked studies, under half of them reflect an unresolved V gene, and why the rest are absent is not known. The sample table holds 150,000 to 200,000 clones, of which roughly 8.7% were seen once. The ten most abundant clones make up about 1.2% of the sample. Sequencing used PBMCs. The receptors stem from a woman aged 30 to 39 in good health and CMV-seropositive.

This clone was picked up a small number of times. The rearrangement links TRBV10-3 to TRBJ2-3; 13 nucleotides align to TRBD2. J lost 6 bases, V lost 4 bases, and 4 bases had no gene match. CDR1 is ENHRY and CDR2 is SYGVKD in the germline V gene. The CDR3 spans 15 residues. Written as DNA, the CDR3 is TGTGCCATCAGTGGGACTAGCGGGAGTGGTGATACGCAGTATTTT. Translated, it gives CAISGTSGSGDTQYF.

This clone was counted between two and nine times. The genes are TRBV2 and TRBJ2-7; D is possibly TRBD2 (7 bases). Germline loops: CDR1 SNHLY, CDR2 FYNNEI. V was pared by 1 base and J by 0 bases, with 13 bases between. The CDR3 runs to 16 residues. The CDR3 loop reads CASSEGRRGPSYEQYF. The CDR3 region has the DNA TGTGCCAGCAGTGAAGGGAGGCGGGGGCCCTCCTACGAGCAGTACTTC.

This clone came up a few times. This rearrangement joins TRBV7-8 to TRBJ1-1; D is unresolved. Trimming took 1 base from V and 1 from J, leaving 19 bases between them. The CDR3 is made up of 18 amino acids. CDR1 is SGHVS and CDR2 is FQNEAQ in the germline V gene. The CDR3 protein is CASSLVEGKPFANTEAFF. CDR3 sequence (DNA): TGTGCCAGCAGCTTAGTGGAGGGAAAACCTTTTGCGAACACTGAAGCTTTCTTT.

The chain couples TRBV18 to TRBJ2-5; maybe TRBD1 (6 bases). Germline CDR1 and CDR2: KGHSH and LQKENI. The CDR3 is 15 residues long. V was shortened by 3 bases and J by 5 bases, with 16 bases between the two germline ends. For the CDR3, the DNA is TGTGCCAGCTCACCTCGGACAGAGGCGCATGAGACCCAGTACTTC. Translating it yields CASSPRTEAHETQYF.

The J gene is TRBJ2-7, the V gene TRBV9, with TRBD2 identical over 10 bases. This CDR3 comprises 17 residues. From germline, CDR1 is SGDLS and CDR2 YYNGEE. V was pared by 0 bases and J by 2 bases, with 8 bases of the junction left unmatched. As DNA, the CDR3 is TGTGCCAGCAGCGTAGCTCTAGCGGGGGCCTCGACCTACGAGCAGTACTTC. It encodes CASSVALAGASTYEQYF.

Only a few counts were recorded for this clone. One end of the junction does not line up with germline, which may come from a read error. V and J are TRBV12-5 and TRBJ2-7; D remains unclear. The CDR3 totals 13 residues. Germline CDR1 and CDR2: LGHNT and FRNRAP. CDR3 nucleotides: TGTGCTGGTGGTTCCCCCACTACCTACGAGCAGTACTTC. The encoded protein is CAGGSPTTYEQYF.

This clone was seen only a few times. The rearrangement uses TRBV19 and TRBJ2-1; the D gene is possibly TRBD2 (6 bases). With 6 bases removed from V and 4 bases from J, the gap between germline ends came to 16 bases. This CDR3 region has 15 residues. Per the germline V gene, CDR1 is LNHDA and CDR2 is SQIVND (reference sequence). CDR3 loop: CASSPVTSHYNEQFF. The CDR3 coding sequence is TGTGCCAGTAGCCCCGTGACTAGTCATTACAATGAGCAGTTCTTC.

This clone came up a few times. The chain is built from TRBV4-1 and TRBJ2-7; 11 bases are a match to TRBD2. Trimming removed 4 bases from V and 5 bases from J; junction bases left unmatched: 7. Germline assignment: CDR1 MGHRA and CDR2 YSYEKL. The CDR3 has 15 amino acids. CDR3 DNA: TGCGCCAGCAGCCCCACCCTAGCGGGAGGCGACGAGCAGTACTTC. Amino acids: CASSPTLAGGDEQYF.

CDR3 in amino acids: CASSFRISTDTQYF. Written as DNA, the CDR3 is TGTGCCAGCAGCTTTCGTATAAGCACAGATACGCAGTATTTT. The chain is built from TRBV5-4 and TRBJ2-3, with D hard to call. Germline V gives CDR1 SGHNT, CDR2 YYREEE (reference sequence). The CDR3 has 14 residues. Trimming shortened V by 2 bases and J by 0 bases, and 7 bases separated the two germline ends.

V usage is TRBV29-1 and J usage is TRBJ1-2, with TRBD1 as a possible D gene (5 bases). V dropped 1 base and J dropped 3 bases, with 6 bases sitting between them. Germline V lookup: CDR1 SQVTM, CDR2 ANQGSEA. The CDR3 extends over 12 amino acids. CDR3 protein: CSVEARDYGYTF. CDR3 DNA sequence: TGCAGCGTTGAAGCCAGGGACTATGGCTACACCTTC.

The chain uses TRBV5-1 and TRBJ2-2; 7 bases are a match to TRBD2. With 1 base clipped from V and 8 bases from J, the junction kept 8 bases outside the gene matches. Per germline, CDR1 SGHRS and CDR2 YFSETQ. This CDR3 has 15 residues. The CDR3 spells CASSLLYREAGELFF. The CDR3 DNA reads TGCGCCAGCAGCTTGTTATATCGGGAGGCGGGGGAGCTGTTTTTT.

This clone was detected only a few times. V gene TRBV5-4 combines with J gene TRBJ1-2; tentative D call: TRBD1 (5 bases). CDR1 is SGHNT, CDR2 YYREEE, per germline (reference sequence). Trimming shortened V by 5 bases and J by 2 bases, and 19 bases separated the two germline ends. The CDR3 runs to 16 residues. CDR3 residues: CASRRTTAPPNYGYTF. CDR3 DNA: TGTGCCAGCAGGCGGACAACGGCTCCCCCCAACTATGGCTACACCTTC.

A few counts support this clone. The chain combines TRBV5-1 with TRBJ2-4; 10 bases align to TRBD1. Germline CDR1 and CDR2: SGHRS and YFSETQ. With 4 bases clipped from V and 6 bases from J, the junction kept 13 bases outside the gene matches. The CDR3 is made up of 17 amino acids. The CDR3 loop reads CASSPSLLTGGANIQYF. The CDR3 nucleotides are TGCGCCAGCAGCCCTTCCCTCCTGACAGGGGGCGCAAACATTCAGTACTTC.

This clone was observed a few times. The chain joins TRBV19 to TRBJ2-7, with a tentative D call TRBD2 (7 bases). The germline V and J ends were trimmed by 1 base and 0 bases, with 13 bases remaining between them. In germline, CDR1 is LNHDA, CDR2 SQIVND (reference sequence). The CDR3 has 16 residues. CDR3 nucleotides: TGTGCCAGTAGTATAGTAGGGGGGGCGTACTCCTACGAGCAGTACTTC. This translates into CASSIVGGAYSYEQYF.

The CDR3: CASSFQGASNYGYTF. CDR3 nucleotide sequence: TGTGCCAGCAGTTTCCAGGGGGCGTCGAACTATGGCTACACCTTC. The chain joins TRBV28 to TRBJ1-2; TRBD1 agrees at 8 bases. J lost 2 bases, V lost 3 bases, and 5 bases had no gene match. The CDR3 is 15 residues long. Germline lookup yields CDR1 MDHEN and CDR2 SYDVKM.

This clone was seen more than once but under ten times. The V call is TRBV5-4, the J call TRBJ1-2, with TRBD1 matching over 9 bases. Germline values: CDR1 SGHNT, CDR2 YYREEE (reference sequence). V gave up 4 bases and J gave up 8 bases; unmatched junction bases: 6. The CDR3 covers 13 residues. The CDR3 region has the DNA TGTGCCAGCAGCGAGGGACAGGGTAGCGGCTACACCTTC. It is translated as CASSEGQGSGYTF.

This clone was found a few times. CDR3 residues: CAWSIASGRYEQYF. In DNA form, the CDR3 reads TGTGCCTGGAGTATCGCTAGCGGGAGATACGAGCAGTACTTC. This sequence joins TRBV30 and TRBJ2-7; 10 nucleotides agree with TRBD2. V lost 2 bases to trimming and J lost 4 bases; unmatched junction nucleotides: 5. CDR1 is GTSNPN and CDR2 is SVGIG in the germline V gene (reference sequence). This CDR3 is 14 amino acids long.

In its sample, this clone was seen a few times. V and J are TRBV7-2 and TRBJ2-1; D is ambiguous. This CDR3 contains 13 residues. Trimming took 0 bases from V and 5 from J, leaving 5 bases between them. The germline gives CDR1 SGHTA, CDR2 FQGNSA. The CDR3 sequence: CASSLARDNEQFF. The CDR3 DNA reads as TGTGCCAGCAGCTTAGCCCGAGACAATGAGCAGTTCTTC.

This sequence joins TRBV6-1 and TRBJ2-7, with 8 positions matching TRBD1. The CDR3 runs to 13 residues. V trimming: 3 bases; J trimming: 9 bases; junction bases outside the gene matches: 7. The V gene's germline CDR1 is MNHNS and CDR2 SASEGT. The chain's CDR3 is CASSDLDRGGQYF. As DNA, the CDR3 is TGTGCCAGCAGTGACTTAGACAGGGGTGGGCAGTACTTC.

This clone was seen a handful of times. V is TRBV2 and J is TRBJ1-1; 7 positions match TRBD1. The CDR3 has 14 amino acids. V dropped 5 bases and J dropped 0; count of bases not matched to a gene: 3. Germline lookup yields CDR1 SNHLY and CDR2 FYNNEI. CDR3 amino acids: CASSLTGLNTEAFF. DNA for the CDR3: TGTGCCAGCAGTTTGACAGGGTTGAACACTGAAGCTTTCTTT.

The rearrangement joins TRBV6-5 to TRBJ1-2, with D perhaps TRBD1 (6 bases). V lost 6 bases to trimming and J lost 4 bases, with 15 bases between them. The germline V gene has CDR1 MNHEY and CDR2 SVGAGI. This CDR3 contains 14 residues. The CDR3 DNA reads as TGTGCCAGCAGCTTAAAGCAGGGGACCTATGGCTACACCTTC. Amino acid sequence: CASSLKQGTYGYTF.

Of note for this clone: The same CDR3 is also encoded by other DNA sequences in this sample. This sequence joins TRBV15 and TRBJ2-1, with unresolved D. V lost 1 base and J 5 bases, leaving 9 bases between the germline ends. Germline loops: CDR1 LNHNV, CDR2 YYDKDF (reference sequence). This CDR3 is built from 14 residues. CDR3 DNA sequence: TGTGCCACCAGCAGAGTTCGAGACAACAATGAGCAGTTCTTC. Translation gives CATSRVRDNNEQFF.

This clone was detected a few times. V usage is TRBV19 and J usage is TRBJ2-5, with D possibly being TRBD1 (6 bases). V lost 6 bases to trimming and J lost 2 bases, with 10 bases between them. The germline V gene has CDR1 LNHDA and CDR2 SQIVND (reference sequence). CDR3 length equals 13 residues. The CDR3 sequence: CASSRDTQETQYF. CDR3 sequence (DNA): TGTGCCAGTAGCCGGGACACTCAAGAGACCCAGTACTTC.

The chain links TRBV27 to TRBJ2-7; TRBD2 matches 10 bases. The ends lost 5 bases at V and 4 bases at J; junction bases unmatched: 11. The CDR3 loop spans 16 amino acids. Germline V gene sequence: CDR1 MNHEY, CDR2 SMNVEV (reference sequence). CDR3 protein: CASSPDALAGVYEQYF. The CDR3 DNA sequence: TGTGCCAGCAGTCCCGACGCCCTAGCGGGAGTATACGAGCAGTACTTC.

About this clone: The same CDR3 can be traced to other DNA sequences in this sample. The CDR3 reads CASSFGETQYF. The CDR3 DNA follows: TGTGCCAGCAGCTTCGGGGAGACCCAGTACTTC. This chain uses TRBV11-2 with TRBJ2-5, with D unclear. V was trimmed by 3 bases and J by 5 bases, leaving 4 bases between them. CDR1 SGHAT and CDR2 FQNNGV come from the germline V gene. This CDR3 comprises 11 residues.

CDR3 sequence (DNA): TGTGCCAGCAGCCCGGACAGAATCGACTATGGCTACACCTTC. This encodes CASSPDRIDYGYTF. The chain links TRBV5-4 to TRBJ1-2; possible D gene TRBD1, 6 bases. Germline-derived CDR1 and CDR2 are SGHNT and YYREEE (reference sequence). The ends were cut back, 4 bases at V and 3 bases at J, with 13 bases in the middle. CDR3 size: 14 residues. The variable domain in full, with the rest retrieved from reference TRBV5-4 and TRBJ1-2, is ETGVTQSPTHLIKTRGQQVTLRCSSQSGHNTVSWYQQALGQGPQFIFQYYREEENGRGNFPPRFSGLQFPNYSSELNVNALELDDSALYLCASSPDRIDYGYTFGSGTRLTVV.

As regards this clone: Different DNA sequences within this sample yield the same CDR3. The rearrangement links TRBV5-1 to TRBJ2-7, with 8 positions matching TRBD1. J gave up 3 bases and V 4 bases, and 6 bases lay outside the gene matches. This CDR3 region has 14 residues. In germline, CDR1 is SGHRS, CDR2 YFSETQ. CDR3 sequence reads: CASSLGTGGYEQYF. Written as DNA, the CDR3 is TGCGCCAGCAGCCTGGGGACAGGCGGCTACGAGCAGTACTTC. Full variable domain (remainder filled in from reference TRBV5-1 and TRBJ2-7): KAGVTQTPRYLIKTRGQQVTLSCSPISGHRSVSWYQQTPGQGLQFLFEYFSETQRNKGNFPGRFSGRQFSNSRSEMNVSTLELGDSALYLCASSLGTGGYEQYFGPGTRLTVT.

This chain uses TRBV5-1 with TRBJ2-7; unclear D gene. The CDR3 has 14 residues. V lost 4 bases and J lost 1, with 12 bases in between. CDR1 is SGHRS and CDR2 is YFSETQ in the germline V gene. CDR3 DNA: TGCGCCAGCAGCGCTCCGGAGATTTCCTACGAGCAGTACTTC. Translation gives CASSAPEISYEQYF. The full variable domain, completed using reference TRBV5-1 and TRBJ2-7, is KAGVTQTPRYLIKTRGQQVTLSCSPISGHRSVSWYQQTPGQGLQFLFEYFSETQRNKGNFPGRFSGRQFSNSRSEMNVSTLELGDSALYLCASSAPEISYEQYFGPGTRLTVT.

This rearrangement joins TRBV29-1 to TRBJ2-5, with 8 nucleotides matching TRBD2. CDR3 length: 12 residues. CDR1 and CDR2 (germline): SQVTM, ANQGSEA. The V segment lost 3 bases and the J segment 5 bases; nucleotides outside the gene matches: 2. This CDR3 is CSVDRLAETQYF. DNA of the CDR3: TGCAGCGTTGACCGACTAGCGGAGACCCAGTACTTC. Based on the CDR3 plus reference TRBV29-1 and TRBJ2-5, the full variable domain is SAVISQKPSRDICQRGTSLTIQCQVDSQVTMMFWYRQQPGQSLTLIATANQGSEATYESGFVIDKFPISRPNLTFSTLTVSNMSPEDSSIYLCSVDRLAETQYFGPGTRLLVL.